A single sample gave rise to the 8 T cell receptor beta chains below, sequenced in a study of blood T cell repertoires in COVID-19. Profiling relied on immunoSEQ multiplex PCR, and the TCRdb table lists in-frame clones only, not all of them. This sample has fewer than 450,000 clones, with 88% found just once. Material for sequencing was peripheral blood. All receptors come from a woman in her 70s with COVID-19, enrolled during active disease.

V gene TRBV12-5 combines with J gene TRBJ2-6; TRBD1 agrees at 8 bases. J was trimmed by 0 bases and V by 2 bases; bases with no gene match: 12. The CDR3 totals 20 residues. Germline CDR1 LGHNT, CDR2 FRNRAP. The CDR3 coding sequence is TGTGCTAGTGGTTTGTCCGCAGGACAGGGCCCAAACTCTGGGGCCAACGTCCTGACTTTC. It codes for CASGLSAGQGPNSGANVLTF.

This clone was counted only a few times. The chain carries TRBV4-3 and TRBJ2-3; D not resolved. Between the trimmed V and J ends, which lost 0 bases and 5 bases, there was a span of 21 bases. The CDR3 is 18 amino acids. Looked up from germline, CDR1 is LGHNA and CDR2 is YSLEER. The chain's CDR3 is CASSQDLARPQGGDTQYF. The CDR3 nucleotides read TGCGCCAGCAGCCAAGATCTGGCCAGGCCCCAAGGTGGAGATACGCAGTATTTT.

The chain uses TRBV18 and TRBJ2-7; D might be TRBD1 (5 bases). CDR1 is KGHSH and CDR2 is LQKENI in the germline V gene. V gave up 2 bases and J gave up 6 bases, with 14 bases separating them. CDR3 length: 14 residues. The CDR3 nucleotides are TGTGCCAGCTCACCATCTTTAGGGGCCGGCGAGCAGTACTTC. It encodes CASSPSLGAGEQYF.

This rearrangement joins TRBV20-1 to TRBJ2-3, with D hard to call. The CDR3 covers 10 residues. Germline V lookup: CDR1 DFQATT, CDR2 SNEGSKA (reference sequence). The V gene lost 4 bases and the J gene lost 5 bases, with 4 bases spanning the gap. The DNA for the CDR3 is TGCAGTGCTACGGGAGATACGCAGTATTTT. This gives the protein CSATGDTQYF.

V and J are TRBV12-3 or TRBV12-4 and TRBJ1-3; tentatively, D is TRBD1 (5 bases). The length of the CDR3 is 13 residues. The V end lost 4 bases, the J end lost 4 bases, and 8 bases lay between the germline ends. CDR3 residues: CASSSGRGNTIYF. DNA of the CDR3: TGTGCCAGCAGTTCAGGGCGAGGAAACACCATATATTTT.

The genes are TRBV5-5 and TRBJ2-3, with D unresolved. Trimming pared 9 bases from V and 5 bases from J, leaving 19 bases between. This CDR3 has 14 residues. Germline assignment: CDR1 SGHKS and CDR2 YYEKEE (reference sequence). The CDR3 sequence is CATYFYSLGDTQYF. Here the CDR3 DNA reads TGTGCCACCTACTTTTACTCCCTTGGAGATACGCAGTATTTT.

The sample holds a few counts of this clone. The rearrangement links TRBV18 to TRBJ1-5; D ambiguous. Trimming removed 3 bases at V and 0 bases at J, with 6 bases between. CDR1 is KGHSH and CDR2 is LQKENI in the germline V gene. CDR3 size: 14 residues. As DNA, the CDR3 is TGTGCCAGCTCACCGGAGAATAGCAATCAGCCCCAGCATTTT. Translating it yields CASSPENSNQPQHF. Variable domain in full (rest from reference TRBV18 and TRBJ1-5): NAGVMQNPRHLVRRRGQEARLRCSPMKGHSHVYWYRQLPEEGLKFMVYLQKENIIDESGMPKERFSAEFPKEGPSILRIQQVVRGDSAAYFCASSPENSNQPQHFGDGTRLSIL.

For the CDR3, the DNA is TGTGCCAGTAGTATGGGGGGTACGCAGTATTTT. Protein sequence: CASSMGGTQYF. V and J are TRBV19 and TRBJ2-3, with D possibly TRBD2 on 6 matching bases. This CDR3 region has 11 residues. V was pared by 3 bases and J by 8 bases, with 6 bases between. Germline assignment: CDR1 LNHDA and CDR2 SQIVND (reference sequence). The full variable domain, in which reference TRBV19 and TRBJ2-3 provide the parts outside the CDR3, is DGGITQSPKYLFRKEGQNVTLSCEQNLNHDAMYWYRQDPGQGLRLIYYSQIVNDFQKGDIAEGYSVSREKKESFPLTVTSAQKNPTAFYLCASSMGGTQYFGPGTRLTVL.